The T cell receptor beta chain described here comes from a study of blood T cells in healthy people across ages. The CDR3 totals 15 residues. V lost 1 base and J lost 2, with 10 bases in between. CDR1 is SGHTA and CDR2 is FQGNSA in the germline V gene. General study results and limits: Measured against age, TCR beta diversity per million T cells decreased in a roughly linear manner.

A note on this clonotype: Its cognate antigen is unknown.

Together with a sample-barcoded 5' primer, a J-beta primer mix was included in a second PCR lasting roughly 6 to 12 cycles. CDR3-containing paired-end reads numbered at least 2.5 million in each sample. TCRdb independently ran MiXCR on the 5' RACE reads; one entry per CDR3 protein. Of almost 550,000 distinct CDR3 sequences in the sample, 24% are singletons; the top ten hold roughly 9%. In addition, the sample was reused for a study of T cells of mothers and their children. That source reports: Per mother, over 9 million TCR beta CDR3 reads were obtained; per child, 2.5 million to 3.5 million.

The sequenced sample consisted of blood. This chain joins TRBV7-2 and TRBJ2-3; D remains ambiguous. The receptor was isolated from a boy aged 10-17 years in good health. CDR3 nucleotide sequence: TGTGCCAGCAGCTTAGTCGGCTTAAACACAGATACGCAGTATTTT. Its protein product is CASSLVGLNTDTQYF.